A selection of T cell receptor beta chains follows, all from one sample in a study of T-cell reconstitution after alpha-beta-depleted transplantation in children. TCRdb analysed the PCR reads with MiXCR anew, one entry per CDR3 protein. The sample has about a million distinct CDR3 sequences, about 29% seen once. The material was PBMCs, mostly from graft donor cells, obtained 360 days after TCRalphabeta/CD19-depleted stem cell transplant. These receptors were collected from a boy younger than two who had a stem cell transplant for SCID, so the T cells may come from the graft donor. Both conserved end residues are part of each CDR3. The D gene is left open where the match is weak. Some rows have no size entry. The others give once, few or many, or a class for an expanded clone.

>.|.|TRBV5-1|TRBJ2-5
CASSPLGYSQETQYF
TGCGCCAGCAGCCCCCTGGGTTACAGCCAAGAGACCCAGTACTTC
>few|.|TRBV29-1|TRBJ2-3
CSVEAKDRPDTQYF
TGCAGCGTTGAGGCTAAGGATCGCCCAGATACGCAGTATTTT
>few|TRBD2|TRBV7-3|TRBJ2-3
CASSSGLAGGRDTQYF
TGTGCCAGCAGCTCTGGACTAGCGGGGGGTCGAGATACGCAGTATTTT
>.|.|TRBV10-2|TRBJ2-3
CASTKRSTDTQYF
TGCGCCAGCACCAAGAGAAGCACAGATACGCAGTATTTT
>.|.|TRBV5-1|TRBJ2-2
CASSLAAGPGELFF
TGCGCCAGCAGCTTGGCGGCCGGCCCCGGGGAGCTGTTTTTT
>.|.|TRBV7-6|TRBJ1-1
CASSLDGGRGAFF
TGTGCCAGCAGCTTAGATGGGGGACGTGGGGCTTTCTTT
>few|.|TRBV4-1|TRBJ2-7
CASSQIRGEQYF
TGCGCCAGCAGCCAAATTAGGGGCGAGCAGTACTTC
>few|.|TRBV2|TRBJ2-3
CASSGNRAGTDTQYF
TGTGCCAGCAGTGGAAACAGGGCGGGCACAGATACGCAGTATTTT
>.|.|TRBV4-1|TRBJ1-1
CASSQEWLYRNTEAFF
TGCGCCAGCAGCCAAGAATGGCTTTACAGGAACACTGAAGCTTTCTTT
>few|TRBD1|TRBV24-1|TRBJ2-7
CATSDPRDRSYEQYF
TGTGCCACCAGTGACCCTCGGGACAGAAGTTACGAGCAGTACTTC